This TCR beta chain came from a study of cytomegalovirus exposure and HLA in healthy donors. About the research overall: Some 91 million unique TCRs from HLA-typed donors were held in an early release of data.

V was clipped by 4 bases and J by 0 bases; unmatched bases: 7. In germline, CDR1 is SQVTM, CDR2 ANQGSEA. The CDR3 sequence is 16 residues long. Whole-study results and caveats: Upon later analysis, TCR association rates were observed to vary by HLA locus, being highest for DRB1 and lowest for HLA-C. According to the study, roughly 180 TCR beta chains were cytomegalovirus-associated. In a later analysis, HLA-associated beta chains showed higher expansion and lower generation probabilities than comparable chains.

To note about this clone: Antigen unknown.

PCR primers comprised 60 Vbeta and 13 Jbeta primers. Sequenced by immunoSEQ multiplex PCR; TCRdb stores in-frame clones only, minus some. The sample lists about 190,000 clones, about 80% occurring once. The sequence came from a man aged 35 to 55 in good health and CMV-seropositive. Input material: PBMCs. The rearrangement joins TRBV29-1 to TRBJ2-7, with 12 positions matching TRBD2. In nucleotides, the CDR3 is TGCAGCGTTGTTCCTAGCGGGAGGGTTAGCTCCTACGAGCAGTACTTC. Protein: CSVVPSGRVSSYEQYF.